Sequencing of this T cell receptor beta chain was carried out in a study of blood T cells in healthy people across ages. Regarding the study as a whole: Observed TCR beta diversity showed a strong correlation with the percentage of naive T cells as measured by flow cytometry.

A sample-barcoded 5' primer and a J-beta primer mix were used in a second PCR of about 7 to 12 cycles. TCRdb redid the calling of the 5' RACE reads with MiXCR, one entry per CDR3 protein. The sample records 1.5 million to 2 million distinct CDR3 sequences, around 50% being singletons. Peripheral blood from each donor was collected in a volume of 9.5 to 10 milliliters. This clonotype was found a few times. Its antigen is undetermined. Sequencing was done on a sample of blood. The receptor's source is a woman in her 40s in good health.

This CDR3 reads CASIGPSSYGYTF. The CDR3 DNA sequence: TGTGCCAGCATCGGGCCCTCAAGCTATGGCTACACCTTC. The genes are TRBV27 and TRBJ1-2; D unresolved. Germline V CDR1 and CDR2: MNHEY, SMNVEV (reference sequence). V lost 7 bases and J lost 4, with 13 bases in between. CDR3 length: 13 residues.